This T cell receptor beta chain was identified during a study of blood T cell dynamics during melanoma immunotherapy. Specified time point: pre-treatment baseline. This clone is a singleton in its sample. Assay used: immunoSEQ multiplex PCR; TCRdb lists only in-frame clones, some missing. The sample contains about 9,700 clones, about 85% of which appear only once. This material consisted of blood, taken from a patient treated with checkpoint blockade. This TCR derives from a human donor with melanoma.

The CDR3 DNA sequence: TGTGCCAGCAGCCGCTCTAGCGGGGGGGGCACAGATACGCAGTATTTT. Translation: CASSRSSGGGTDTQYF. The chain carries TRBV7-9 and TRBJ2-3; the match to TRBD2 covers 12 bases. The CDR3 contains 16 residues. CDR1 is SEHNR and CDR2 is FQNEAQ in the germline V gene (reference sequence). V trimming: 5 bases; J trimming: 1 base; junction bases outside the gene matches: 4.